The following is a T cell receptor (beta chain) sequence with its context. The sample comes from a study of OX40 agonist ivuxolimab in advanced cancers. Study background: Males comprised approximately 84% of the group, whose mean age was around 62 years (range roughly 20 to 90).

Some clones are missing from TCRdb's copy, which holds only in-frame ones; the method was immunoSEQ multiplex PCR. The table lists some 99,000 clones, roughly 87% of them singletons. The CDR3 is made up of 15 amino acids. Germline lookup yields CDR1 SGDLS and CDR2 YYNGEE. Losses at the gene ends were 4 bases for V and 6 bases for J; bases not matched to a gene: 7. The chain links TRBV9 to TRBJ1-6, with 7 bases lining up with TRBD1. This clonotype was sampled from an adult with an advanced solid tumor such as melanoma, head and neck, liver or kidney cancer. Here the sequenced sample was CD4+ or CD8+ T cells sorted from blood, taken in a trial of the OX40 agonist ivuxolimab. CDR3 sequence: CASSPGQASNSPLHF. In nucleotides, the CDR3 is TGTGCCAGCAGCCCAGGACAGGCTAGTAATTCACCCCTCCACTTT.